One TCR beta chain is described in this entry. It lacks a known antigen. Per-base qualities were not stored, and no clone one base away is much larger. Based on the germline V gene, the CDR1 and CDR2 sequences are SGHVS and FQNEAQ. The CDR3 holds 15 amino acids from the cysteine to the phenylalanine. This entry keeps only the CDR3 DNA: 45 bases, framed from base 1. Unmatched junction bases come to 4, with V trimmed by 0 bases and J by 5 bases. Library construction relied on the immunoSEQ multiplex PCR assay. TCRdb obtained this table from immuneACCESS and retained in-frame rearrangements with V and J assigned. These tables miss some clones; where compared with another copy, unresolved V genes account for less than half of the shortfall, and the remainder is unexplained. The sample yields about 170,000 clones; 91% were counted once. The biggest ten clones account for approximately 1.4% of the sample.

The data were obtained in a study of control samples from healthy donors and cancer patients (TCRdb year 2020). Sequenced sample: blood. The clonotype comes from a woman under 40 in good health. Recombination linked TRBV7-8 to TRBJ2-1, and TRBD2 aligns with 7 junction nucleotides. For the CDR3, the sequence is CASSLAGGPNNEQFF. The nucleotide sequence is given as TGTGCCAGCAGCTTAGCGGGAGGGCCTAACAATGAGCAGTTCTTC. With the portions outside the CDR3 filled from the reference TRBV7-8 and TRBJ2-1 genes, the complete variable region becomes GAGVSQSPRYKVAKRGQDVALRCDPISGHVSLFWYQQALGQGPEFLTYFQNEAQLDKSGLPSDRFFAERPEGSVSTLKIQRTQQEDSAVYLCASSLAGGPNNEQFFGPGTRLTVL.